This TCR beta chain originates from a study of blood T cell repertoires in COVID-19. Per the study methods: Estimation of nucleated cell counts was performed using reference gene primer amplification. The data were produced by immunoSEQ multiplex PCR, yet TCRdb's version contains in-frame clones alone and is incomplete. The V and J calls and clone size were taken over from that table, and D and trimming were inferred from the DNA. The sample lists about 67,000 clones; about nine tenths were seen once. The CDR3 has 16 residues. V was pared by 0 bases and J by 4 bases, with 15 bases between. CDR1 and CDR2 (germline): SGHTA, FQGNSA.

The receptor was isolated from a man aged 45-65 years with active COVID-19. Material for sequencing was peripheral blood. This chain uses TRBV7-2 with TRBJ1-1; the D gene is possibly TRBD1 (5 bases). CDR3 in amino acids: CASSLAAPGWGTEAFF. CDR3 nucleotide sequence: TGTGCCAGCAGCTTAGCCGCTCCAGGGTGGGGCACTGAAGCTTTCTTT.